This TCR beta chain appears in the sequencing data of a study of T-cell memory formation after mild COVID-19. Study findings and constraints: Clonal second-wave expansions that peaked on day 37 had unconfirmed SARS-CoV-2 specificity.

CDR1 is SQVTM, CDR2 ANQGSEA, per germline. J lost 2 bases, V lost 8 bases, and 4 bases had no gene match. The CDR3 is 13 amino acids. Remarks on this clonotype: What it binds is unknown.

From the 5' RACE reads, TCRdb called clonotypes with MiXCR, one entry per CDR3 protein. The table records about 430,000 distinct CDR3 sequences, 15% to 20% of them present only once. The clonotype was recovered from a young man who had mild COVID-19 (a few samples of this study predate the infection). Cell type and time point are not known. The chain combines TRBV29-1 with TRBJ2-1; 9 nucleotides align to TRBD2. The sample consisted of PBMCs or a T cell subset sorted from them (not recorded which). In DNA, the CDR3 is TGCAGCCTGAGACTAGCGGCCTACAATGAGCAGTTCTTC. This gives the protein CSLRLAAYNEQFF.